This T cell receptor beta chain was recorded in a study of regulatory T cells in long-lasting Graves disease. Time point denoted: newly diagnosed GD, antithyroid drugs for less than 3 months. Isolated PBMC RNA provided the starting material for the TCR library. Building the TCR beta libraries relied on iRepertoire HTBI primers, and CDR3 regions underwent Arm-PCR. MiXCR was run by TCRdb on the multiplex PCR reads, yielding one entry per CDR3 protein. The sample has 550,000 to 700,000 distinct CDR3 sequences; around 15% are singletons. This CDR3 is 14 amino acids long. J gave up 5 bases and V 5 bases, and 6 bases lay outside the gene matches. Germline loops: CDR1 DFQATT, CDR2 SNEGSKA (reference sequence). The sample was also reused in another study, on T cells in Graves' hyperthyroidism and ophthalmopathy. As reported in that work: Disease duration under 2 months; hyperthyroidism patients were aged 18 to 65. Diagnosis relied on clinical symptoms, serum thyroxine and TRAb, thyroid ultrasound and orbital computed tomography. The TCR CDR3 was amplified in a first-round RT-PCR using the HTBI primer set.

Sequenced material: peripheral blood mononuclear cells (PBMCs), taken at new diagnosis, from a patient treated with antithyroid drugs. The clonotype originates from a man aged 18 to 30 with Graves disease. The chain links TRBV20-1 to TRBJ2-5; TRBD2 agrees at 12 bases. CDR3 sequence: CSAPSGRGLETQYF. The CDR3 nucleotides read TGCAGTGCTCCTAGCGGGAGGGGTTTGGAGACCCAGTACTTC.